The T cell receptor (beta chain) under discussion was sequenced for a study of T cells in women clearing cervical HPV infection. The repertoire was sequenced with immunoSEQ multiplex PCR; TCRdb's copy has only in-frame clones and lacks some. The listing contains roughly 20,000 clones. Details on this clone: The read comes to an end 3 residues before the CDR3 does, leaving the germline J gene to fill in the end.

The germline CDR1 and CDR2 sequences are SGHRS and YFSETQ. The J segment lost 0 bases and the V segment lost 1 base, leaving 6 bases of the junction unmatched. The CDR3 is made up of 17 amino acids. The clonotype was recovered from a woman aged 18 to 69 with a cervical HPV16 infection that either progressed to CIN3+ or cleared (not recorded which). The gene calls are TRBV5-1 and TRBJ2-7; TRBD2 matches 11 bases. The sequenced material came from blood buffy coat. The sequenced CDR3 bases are TGCGCCAGCAGCTTGACTAGCGGGGGCCCTAGCTCCTACGAG. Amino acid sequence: CASSLTSGGPSSYE. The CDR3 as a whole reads CASSLTSGGPSSYEQYF. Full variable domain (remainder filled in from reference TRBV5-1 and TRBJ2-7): KAGVTQTPRYLIKTRGQQVTLSCSPISGHRSVSWYQQTPGQGLQFLFEYFSETQRNKGNFPGRFSGRQFSNSRSEMNVSTLELGDSALYLCASSLTSGGPSSYEQYFGPGTRLTVT.